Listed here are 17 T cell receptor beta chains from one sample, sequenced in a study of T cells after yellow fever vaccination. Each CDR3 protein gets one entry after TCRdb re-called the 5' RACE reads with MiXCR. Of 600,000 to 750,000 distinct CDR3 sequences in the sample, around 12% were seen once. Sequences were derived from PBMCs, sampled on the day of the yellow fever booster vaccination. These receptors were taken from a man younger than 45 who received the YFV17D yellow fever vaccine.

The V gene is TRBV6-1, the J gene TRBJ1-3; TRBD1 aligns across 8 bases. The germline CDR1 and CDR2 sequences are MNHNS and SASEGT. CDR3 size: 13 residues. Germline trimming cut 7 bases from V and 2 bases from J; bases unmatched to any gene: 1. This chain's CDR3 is CASTDRAGNTIYF. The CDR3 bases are TGTGCCAGCACGGACAGGGCTGGAAACACCATATATTTT.

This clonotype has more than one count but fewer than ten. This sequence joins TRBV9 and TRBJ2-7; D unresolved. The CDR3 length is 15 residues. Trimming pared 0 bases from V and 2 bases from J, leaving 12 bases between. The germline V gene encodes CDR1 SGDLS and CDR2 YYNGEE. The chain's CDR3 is CASSVDAGVAYEQYF. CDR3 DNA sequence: TGTGCCAGCAGCGTAGACGCTGGGGTAGCCTACGAGCAGTACTTC.

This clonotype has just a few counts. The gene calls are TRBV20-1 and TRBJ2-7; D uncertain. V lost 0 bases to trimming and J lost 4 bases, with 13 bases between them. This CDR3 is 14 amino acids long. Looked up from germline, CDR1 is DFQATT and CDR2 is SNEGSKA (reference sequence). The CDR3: CSARDSTFQYEQYF. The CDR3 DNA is TGCAGTGCTAGAGATTCAACCTTCCAATACGAGCAGTACTTC.

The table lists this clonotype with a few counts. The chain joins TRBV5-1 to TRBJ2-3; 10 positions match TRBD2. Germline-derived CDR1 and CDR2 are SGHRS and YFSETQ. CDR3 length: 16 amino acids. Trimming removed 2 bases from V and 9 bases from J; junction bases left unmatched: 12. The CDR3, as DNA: TGCGCCAGCAGCTTTACCACCGCGGGTAGCGGGAGGACGCAGTATTTT. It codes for CASSFTTAGSGRTQYF. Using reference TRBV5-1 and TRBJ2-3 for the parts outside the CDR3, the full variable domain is KAGVTQTPRYLIKTRGQQVTLSCSPISGHRSVSWYQQTPGQGLQFLFEYFSETQRNKGNFPGRFSGRQFSNSRSEMNVSTLELGDSALYLCASSFTTAGSGRTQYFGPGTRLTVL.

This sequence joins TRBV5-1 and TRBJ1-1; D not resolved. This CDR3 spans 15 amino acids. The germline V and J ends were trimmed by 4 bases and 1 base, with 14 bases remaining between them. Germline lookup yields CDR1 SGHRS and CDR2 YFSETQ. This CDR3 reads CASSGEGRENTEAFF. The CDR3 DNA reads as TGCGCCAGCAGCGGGGAGGGTAGGGAGAACACTGAAGCTTTCTTT.

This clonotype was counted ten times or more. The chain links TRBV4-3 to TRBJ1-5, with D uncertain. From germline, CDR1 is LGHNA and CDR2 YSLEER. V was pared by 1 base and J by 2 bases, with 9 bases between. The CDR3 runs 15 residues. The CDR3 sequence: CASSQVVGGNQPQHF. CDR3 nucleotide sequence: TGCGCCAGCAGCCAAGTTGTCGGTGGCAATCAGCCCCAGCATTTT.

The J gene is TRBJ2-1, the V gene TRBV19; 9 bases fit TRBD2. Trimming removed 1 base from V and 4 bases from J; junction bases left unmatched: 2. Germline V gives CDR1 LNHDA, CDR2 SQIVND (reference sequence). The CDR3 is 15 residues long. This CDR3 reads CASSIGGRVYNEQFF. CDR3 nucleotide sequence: TGTGCCAGTAGTATAGGCGGGAGGGTGTACAATGAGCAGTTCTTC.

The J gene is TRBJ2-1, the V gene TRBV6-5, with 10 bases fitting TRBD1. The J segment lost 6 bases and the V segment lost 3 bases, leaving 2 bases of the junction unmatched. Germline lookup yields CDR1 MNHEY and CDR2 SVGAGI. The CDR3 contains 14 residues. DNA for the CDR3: TGTGCCAGCAGTTATTGGACAGGGGGCAATGAGCAGTTCTTC. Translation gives CASSYWTGGNEQFF.

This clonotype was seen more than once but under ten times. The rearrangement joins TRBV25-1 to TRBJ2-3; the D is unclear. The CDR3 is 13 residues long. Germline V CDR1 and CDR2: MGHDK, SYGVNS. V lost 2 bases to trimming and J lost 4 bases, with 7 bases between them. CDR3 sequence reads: CASSEDRADTQYF. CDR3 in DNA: TGTGCCAGCAGTGAAGATAGGGCAGATACGCAGTATTTT. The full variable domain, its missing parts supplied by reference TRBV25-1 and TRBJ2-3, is EADIYQTPRYLVIGTGKKITLECSQTMGHDKMYWYQQDPGMELHLIHYSYGVNSTEKGDLSSESTVSRIRTEHFPLTLESARPSHTSQYLCASSEDRADTQYFGPGTRLTVL.

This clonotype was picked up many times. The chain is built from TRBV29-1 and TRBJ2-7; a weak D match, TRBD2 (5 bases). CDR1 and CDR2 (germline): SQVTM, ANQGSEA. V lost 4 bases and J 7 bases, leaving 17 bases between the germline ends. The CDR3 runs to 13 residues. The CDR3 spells CSVGEGRLSEQYF. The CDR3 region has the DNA TGCAGCGTTGGCGAGGGCCGACTTAGTGAGCAGTACTTC.

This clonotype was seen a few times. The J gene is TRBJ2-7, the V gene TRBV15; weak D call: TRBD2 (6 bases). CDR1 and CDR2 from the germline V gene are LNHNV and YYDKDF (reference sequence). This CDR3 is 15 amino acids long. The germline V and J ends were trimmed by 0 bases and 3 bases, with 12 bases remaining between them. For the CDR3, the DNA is TGTGCCACCAGCAGAGAGGTGATGGGGGGCTACGAGCAGTACTTC. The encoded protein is CATSREVMGGYEQYF. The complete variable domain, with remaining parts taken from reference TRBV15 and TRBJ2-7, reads DAMVIQNPRYQVTQFGKPVTLSCSQTLNHNVMYWYQQKSSQAPKLLFHYYDKDFNNEADTPDNFQSRRPNTSFCFLDIRSPGLGDTAMYLCATSREVMGGYEQYFGPGTRLTVT.

The CDR3 DNA sequence: TGTGCCAGCAGCTTAGGGTGGAGAGAGACCCAGTACTTC. This translates into CASSLGWRETQYF. The rearrangement uses TRBV7-2 and TRBJ2-5; no definite D call. The CDR3 has 13 amino acids. Per the germline V gene, CDR1 is SGHTA and CDR2 is FQGNSA. V gave up 1 base and J gave up 4 bases, with 7 bases separating them.

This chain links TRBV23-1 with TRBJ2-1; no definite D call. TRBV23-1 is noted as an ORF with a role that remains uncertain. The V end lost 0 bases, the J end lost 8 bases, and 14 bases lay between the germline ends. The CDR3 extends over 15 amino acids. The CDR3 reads CASSQSPEVADEQFF. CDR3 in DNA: TGCGCCAGCAGTCAATCCCCCGAGGTAGCCGATGAGCAGTTCTTC.

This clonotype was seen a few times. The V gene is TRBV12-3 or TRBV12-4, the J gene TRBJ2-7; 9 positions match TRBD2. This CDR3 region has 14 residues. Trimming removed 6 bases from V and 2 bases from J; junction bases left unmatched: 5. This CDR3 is CASRLSGRTYEQYF. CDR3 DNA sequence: TGTGCCAGCAGACTGAGCGGGAGGACCTACGAGCAGTACTTC.

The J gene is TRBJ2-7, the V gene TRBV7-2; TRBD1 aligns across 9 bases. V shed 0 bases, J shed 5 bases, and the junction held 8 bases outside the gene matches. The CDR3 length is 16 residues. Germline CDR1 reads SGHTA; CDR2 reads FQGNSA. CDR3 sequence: CASSLAPFGQGNEQYF. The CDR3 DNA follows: TGTGCCAGCAGCTTAGCCCCCTTTGGACAGGGGAACGAGCAGTACTTC.

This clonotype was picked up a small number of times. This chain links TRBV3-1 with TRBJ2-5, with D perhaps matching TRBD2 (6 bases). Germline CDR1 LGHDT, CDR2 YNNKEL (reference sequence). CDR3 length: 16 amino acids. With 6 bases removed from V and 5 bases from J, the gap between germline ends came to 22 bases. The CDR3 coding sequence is TGTGCCAGCAGGTTTTCCGGGGGTCGAGGAAGGGAGACCCAGTACTTC. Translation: CASRFSGGRGRETQYF.

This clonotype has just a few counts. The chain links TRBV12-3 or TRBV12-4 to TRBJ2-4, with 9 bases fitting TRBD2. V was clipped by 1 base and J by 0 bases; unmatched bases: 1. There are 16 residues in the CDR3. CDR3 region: CASSLGLAVAKNIQYF. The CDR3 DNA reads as TGTGCCAGCAGTTTAGGACTAGCGGTAGCCAAAAACATTCAGTACTTC.